These 7 T cell receptor beta chains share one sample of origin, sequenced in a study of blood T cell repertoires in COVID-19. TCRdb's copy holds only in-frame clones and misses some; the assay was immunoSEQ multiplex PCR. The sample includes approximately 55,000 clones, 65% to 80% seen only once; the top ten take around 21%. Sample: peripheral blood. These receptors were taken from a young man with COVID-19, enrolled during active disease.

This clone was observed a handful of times. This chain joins TRBV6-5 and TRBJ2-5; 10 bases fit TRBD1. V shed 7 bases and J 7 bases; nucleotides not matched to a gene: 12. This CDR3 is 15 amino acids long. In germline, CDR1 is MNHEY, CDR2 SVGAGI. CDR3 in DNA: TGTGCCAGCACTTTAAAACCGGGACAGGGGACGACCCAGTACTTC. The encoded protein is CASTLKPGQGTTQYF.

The chain couples TRBV28 to TRBJ1-5, with a possible D match to TRBD1 (6 bases). CDR1 and CDR2 (germline): MDHEN, SYDVKM. This CDR3 comprises 12 residues. The V end was cut by 4 bases, the J end by 16 bases, with 17 bases between. The CDR3 coding sequence is TGTGCCAGCAGTTCGGGGGGGCTCGGTGACCATTTT. Amino acid sequence: CASSSGGLGDHF.

The rearrangement links TRBV30 to TRBJ1-6; D remains unclear. Germline loops: CDR1 GTSNPN, CDR2 SVGIG (reference sequence). The germline V and J ends were trimmed by 8 bases and 0 bases, with 14 bases remaining between them. CDR3 length equals 15 residues. The CDR3 spells CAHRSSISYNSPLHF. The CDR3 DNA follows: TGTGCCCACAGATCCTCCATCTCCTATAATTCACCCCTCCACTTT.

The J gene is TRBJ2-7, the V gene TRBV27; 7 nucleotides match TRBD2. Germline V gives CDR1 MNHEY, CDR2 SMNVEV (reference sequence). This CDR3 contains 15 residues. The V segment lost 2 bases and the J segment 3 bases; nucleotides outside the gene matches: 7. Here the CDR3 reads CASSLGAGVGYEQYF. Written as DNA, the CDR3 is TGTGCCAGCAGTTTAGGCGCGGGAGTGGGCTACGAGCAGTACTTC.

The table lists this clone with a few counts. The same CDR3 also results from other DNA sequences found in this sample. V is TRBV6-5 and J is TRBJ1-1; D is perhaps TRBD1 (6 bases). V was clipped by 2 bases and J by 2 bases, with 9 bases between them. CDR1 MNHEY and CDR2 SVGAGI come from the germline V gene. The CDR3 extends over 14 amino acids. The DNA for the CDR3 is TGTGCCAGCAGTTACGGGGGCAGTAACACTGAAGCTTTCTTT. It is translated as CASSYGGSNTEAFF.

The V and J genes are TRBV7-9 and TRBJ2-7, with D hard to call. Germline V gene sequence: CDR1 SEHNR, CDR2 FQNEAQ (reference sequence). Trimming left V 5 bases short and J 5 bases short, with 7 bases between. The CDR3 spans 11 residues. The CDR3 region is CASSPQDEQYF. Here the CDR3 DNA reads TGTGCCAGCAGCCCCCAGGACGAGCAGTACTTC. Together with reference TRBV7-9 and TRBJ2-7, the CDR3 gives the full variable domain: DTGVSQNPRHKITKRGQNVTFRCDPISEHNRLYWYRQTLGQGPEFLTYFQNEAQLEKSRLLSDRFSAERPKGSFSTLEIQRTEQGDSAMYLCASSPQDEQYFGPGTRLTVT.

This chain uses TRBV9 with TRBJ2-2; 10 bases fit TRBD1. V lost 6 bases to trimming and J lost 3 bases; unmatched junction nucleotides: 8. From germline, CDR1 is SGDLS and CDR2 YYNGEE. The CDR3 consists of 16 residues. The CDR3 here is CASKTPGTGDTGELFF. CDR3 in DNA: TGTGCCAGCAAAACCCCCGGGACAGGGGACACCGGGGAGCTGTTTTTT.